Shown below are 9 T cell receptor beta chains from a single sample sequenced in a study of OX40 agonist ivuxolimab in advanced cancers. Produced via immunoSEQ multiplex PCR; TCRdb's table is partial and in-frame only. The table has over 100,000 clones, around 91% seen once. The specimen was CD4+ or CD8+ T cells sorted from blood, collected in a trial of the OX40 agonist ivuxolimab. All receptors come from an adult with an advanced solid tumor such as melanoma, head and neck, liver or kidney cancer.

The chain has TRBV9 and TRBJ2-7; 7 positions match TRBD1. V gave up 4 bases and J gave up 3 bases; unmatched junction bases: 4. The CDR3 spans 13 residues. From germline, CDR1 is SGDLS and CDR2 YYNGEE. The CDR3 DNA reads as TGTGCCAGCAGCTCTTGGGACAGCTACGAGCAGTACTTC. This encodes CASSSWDSYEQYF.

This chain uses TRBV18 with TRBJ2-7; D is unresolved. V lost 5 bases and J lost 4, with 15 bases in between. The CDR3 is made up of 14 amino acids. Germline V gene lookup returns CDR1 KGHSH and CDR2 LQKENI. CDR3 nucleotides: TGTGCCAGCTCAACCCGGGCCATGCCTTACGAGCAGTACTTC. Residues: CASSTRAMPYEQYF.

Note on this clone: Mismatch with germline at one junction end may stem from a read error. The chain recombines TRBV2 with TRBJ1-5; D remains unclear. The CDR3 consists of 12 residues. CDR1 SNHLY and CDR2 FYNNEI come from the germline V gene. Here the CDR3 DNA reads TGTGCCAGCAGCGAAGAGAGACAGCCCCAGCATTTT. This translates into CASSEERQPQHF.

The chain carries TRBV5-1 and TRBJ2-2; 9 bases agree with TRBD2. CDR1 and CDR2 (germline): SGHRS, YFSETQ. J was trimmed by 6 bases and V by 4 bases; bases with no gene match: 7. The CDR3 extends over 15 amino acids. The CDR3: CASSPAGGLPGELFF. As DNA, the CDR3 is TGCGCCAGCAGCCCCGCGGGGGGGTTGCCCGGGGAGCTGTTTTTT.

This clone was picked up one time. This rearrangement joins TRBV9 to TRBJ2-5, with 7 bases fitting TRBD1. The CDR3 is 14 amino acids. Trimming took 2 bases from V and 0 from J; bases not matched to a gene: 1. Per germline, CDR1 SGDLS and CDR2 YYNGEE. The CDR3 DNA is TGTGCCAGCAGCGTCAGGGGGTACCAAGAGACCCAGTACTTC. Its protein product is CASSVRGYQETQYF.

The chain employs TRBV6-6 and TRBJ1-1; D perhaps matches TRBD1 (6 bases). The V gene lost 5 bases and the J gene lost 1 base, with 11 bases spanning the gap. Germline CDR1 reads MNHNY; CDR2 reads SVGAGI (reference sequence). The CDR3 sequence is 14 residues long. The CDR3 reads CASSTGWGNTEAFF. CDR3 in DNA: TGTGCCAGCAGTACAGGGTGGGGGAACACTGAAGCTTTCTTT.

J is TRBJ1-1 and V is TRBV28, with D possibly being TRBD1 (5 bases). Trimming left V 6 bases short and J 0 bases short, with 11 bases between. This CDR3 is 14 amino acids long. Germline loops: CDR1 MDHEN, CDR2 SYDVKM. The CDR3 protein is CASSPGVLNTEAFF. CDR3 bases: TGTGCCAGCAGCCCGGGGGTGTTGAACACTGAAGCTTTCTTT.

This chain joins TRBV19 and TRBJ2-1; TRBD1 matches 9 bases. This CDR3 has 16 residues. Looked up from germline, CDR1 is LNHDA and CDR2 is SQIVND (reference sequence). V was pared by 3 bases and J by 3 bases, with 6 bases of the junction left unmatched. CDR3: CASSIDGTGNYNEQFF. CDR3 in DNA: TGTGCCAGTAGTATTGATGGGACAGGGAACTACAATGAGCAGTTCTTC.

This CDR3 reads CAISDGLKIAEAFF. The CDR3 DNA follows: TGTGCCATCAGTGATGGGCTAAAGATAGCTGAAGCTTTCTTT. The chain employs TRBV10-3 and TRBJ1-1; D remains unclear. This CDR3 is 14 amino acids long. From germline, CDR1 is ENHRY and CDR2 SYGVKD. V gave up 3 bases and J gave up 6 bases, with 14 bases separating them.